This T cell receptor (beta chain) appears in the sequencing data of a study of cytotoxic CD8 clonotypes in ibrutinib-treated CLL. Study-wide findings and caveats: The public clonotypes identified were infrequent and showed contraction or stability on treatment.

Worth noting for this clone: Its antigen is unidentified.

The assay was immunoSEQ multiplex PCR, and TCRdb's table has in-frame clones only and misses some. The data contain roughly 180,000 clones, over 60% of them singletons. Sequenced material: PBMCs, taken after 24 months of ibrutinib treatment. The sequence derives from a human donor with chronic lymphocytic leukemia.

As DNA, the CDR3 is TGTGCCATCAGTGAGCTTCCAGGGGGCTATTCCTACGAGCAGTACTTC. Translation gives CAISELPGGYSYEQYF. The chain couples TRBV10-3 to TRBJ2-7; 8 bases align to TRBD1. CDR1 ENHRY and CDR2 SYGVKD come from the germline V gene. The CDR3 runs 16 residues. V lost 2 bases, J lost 1 base, and 7 bases stayed unmatched.